These T cell receptor beta chains were read from a single sample in a study of T cell repertoires in cytomegalovirus infection. Via MiXCR, TCRdb re-called the reads, giving one row per CDR3 protein. The table has around 710,000 distinct CDR3 sequences, 25% to 30% seen once. These receptors are not linked to any known antigen. The input for sequencing was cultured CD8+ T cells from PBMCs, taken from culture after CMV antigen stimulation. These receptors all stem from a human donor in good health (CMV status not recorded). Some clones in this sample may be carry-over from other donors' samples. The CDR3 runs from the conserved cysteine through the conserved F or W. The D gene is left open where the match is weak. Clone size, where shown, is once, few, many, or a class for clones that have expanded.

TRBJ1-2	14	.	.	TRBV9	TGTGCCAGCAGCACCATCGGGGGGGGTAACGGCTACACCTTC	CASSTIGGGNGYTF
TRBJ1-1	18	TRBD1	.	TRBV5-6	TGTGCCAGCAGCCCCAACTTCGACAGGGGGCTAGGGGACACTGAAGCTTTCTTT	CASSPNFDRGLGDTEAFF
TRBJ2-1	15	.	many	TRBV4-3	TGCGCCAGCAGCCAAGGGTTAGCGGTCTACAATGAGCAGTTCTTC	CASSQGLAVYNEQFF
TRBJ2-1	12	.	few	TRBV10-3	TGTGCCATCAGTGAGTCGGGTAATGAGCAGTTCTTC	CAISESGNEQFF
TRBJ1-3	14	.	many	TRBV7-9	TGTGCCAGCAGCCCCCGGGAGCAAGGAAACACCATATATTTT	CASSPREQGNTIYF
TRBJ1-4	14	TRBD1	many	TRBV7-9	TGTGCCAGCAGGTTGACAGGGCCGCTGGAAAAACTGTTTTTT	CASRLTGPLEKLFF
TRBJ2-5	16	.	.	TRBV27	TGTGCCAGCAGCCGCACTCTCGGGTCGGCCCAAGAGACCCAGTACTTC	CASSRTLGSAQETQYF
TRBJ1-1	17	.	.	TRBV12-3/TRBV12-4	TGTGCCAGCAGTTTTGAGGGAGGGGTAGGGGAGTACACTGAAGCTTTCTTT	CASSFEGGVGEYTEAFF
TRBJ1-5	15	TRBD1	many	TRBV7-9	TGTGCCAGCAGCGAGTCGGGGACAGGGAATCAGCCCCAGCATTTT	CASSESGTGNQPQHF
TRBJ1-4	15	TRBD1	few	TRBV19	TGTGCCAGTAGTATAGTAGGGACAGGCTTCGAAAAACTGTTTTTT	CASSIVGTGFEKLFF
TRBJ2-3	12	.	few	TRBV29-1	TGCAGCGTTACCCTAAGGGTAGATACGCAGTATTTT	CSVTLRVDTQYF
TRBJ1-5	14	.	few	TRBV6-6	TGTGCCAGCAGATCAGAAGGCAGCAATCAGCCCCAGCATTTT	CASRSEGSNQPQHF
TRBJ2-7	14	TRBD1	.	TRBV27	TGTGCCAGCAGTTTTGGGACAGTCTCCTACGAGCAGTACTTC	CASSFGTVSYEQYF
TRBJ2-3	14	.	.	TRBV10-3	TGTGCCATCAGTGAGGAAGCGGTCACAGATACGCAGTATTTT	CAISEEAVTDTQYF
TRBJ1-1	15	.	.	TRBV28	TGTGCCAGCAGCCGCTGGGAGGATTTGAACACTGAAGCTTTCTTT	CASSRWEDLNTEAFF
TRBJ1-6	14	.	many	TRBV7-2	TGTGCCAGCAGCTCAGACAGTTCTAATTCACCCCTCCACTTT	CASSSDSSNSPLHF
TRBJ2-1	15	TRBD2	.	TRBV6-2/TRBV6-3	TGTGCCAGCAGTCATTCGACTAGCGGGGGTGATGAGCAGTTCTTC	CASSHSTSGGDEQFF
TRBJ2-7	14	.	.	TRBV19	TGTGCCAGTAGTATATATGGGAGCTCCTACGAGCAGTACTTC	CASSIYGSSYEQYF
TRBJ2-3	13	.	.	TRBV2	TGTGCCAGCACCCCGGGCCCATGGGATACGCAGTATTTT	CASTPGPWDTQYF
TRBJ1-1	13	.	few	TRBV6-5	TGTGCCAGCAGTTTCCACAGGGAGAAAGGAGCTTTCTTT	CASSFHREKGAFF
TRBJ1-2	13	.	.	TRBV29-1	TGCAGCGTTGAGACCGGACAGTACTATGGCTACACCTTC	CSVETGQYYGYTF
TRBJ2-1	15	.	.	TRBV7-9	TGTGCCAGCAGCCCCCCGGGGGTACCCTACAATGAGCAGTTCTTC	CASSPPGVPYNEQFF
TRBJ2-5	14	TRBD1	many	TRBV7-9	TGTGCCAGCAGCTTAGGACAGGGGGAAGAGACCCAGTACTTC	CASSLGQGEETQYF
TRBJ2-5	16	TRBD1	few	TRBV6-1	TGTGCCAGCACCCTAACAGGGGGGCTAATTGAAGAGACCCAGTACTTC	CASTLTGGLIEETQYF
TRBJ2-4	14	.	few	TRBV7-8	TGTGCCAGCAGCGGGAGGGGGGCCAAAAACATTCAGTACTTC	CASSGRGAKNIQYF
TRBJ2-1	16	.	.	TRBV7-9	TGTGCCAGCACCTTCCGAGAGGGGGGCTCCTACAATGAGCAGTTCTTC	CASTFREGGSYNEQFF
TRBJ2-3	15	TRBD2	many	TRBV7-2	TGTGCCAGCAGCTTAACGGGAGGGGGAGCGGATACGCAGTATTTT	CASSLTGGGADTQYF
TRBJ2-5	12	TRBD1	few	TRBV29-1	TGCAGCCTAAGGACAGGGAAAGAGACCCAGTACTTC	CSLRTGKETQYF
TRBJ2-3	16	.	.	TRBV9	TGTGCCAGCAGCGTCTTACACGGGTCTGTGACAGATACGCAGTATTTT	CASSVLHGSVTDTQYF
TRBJ2-4	16	.	.	TRBV10-2	TGCGACAGCAGTGAGGGGGACTCACTAGCCAAAAACATTCAGTACTTC	CDSSEGDSLAKNIQYF
TRBJ1-5	14	.	.	TRBV4-3	TGCGCCAGCAGCCCTACGGCCGGGGGGCAGCCCCAGCATTTT	CASSPTAGGQPQHF
TRBJ2-5	14	.	few	TRBV6-6	TGTGCCAGCAGTTACGGCCTGCCGCATGAGACCCAGTACTTC	CASSYGLPHETQYF
TRBJ1-1	18	TRBD1	few	TRBV19	TGTGCCAGTAGTTCCAACACCCTCCGACAGGGAGGCGGGACTGAAGCTTTCTTT	CASSSNTLRQGGGTEAFF
TRBJ2-5	14	.	few	TRBV7-9	TGTGCCAGCAGCTTGACAGGAGGAGGGGAGACCCAGTACTTC	CASSLTGGGETQYF